This T cell receptor beta chain was identified during a study of T cells in Graves' hyperthyroidism and ophthalmopathy. This CDR3 contains 11 residues. Trimming removed 5 bases from V and 10 bases from J, with 10 bases in between. Germline values: CDR1 MDHEN, CDR2 SYDVKM. Findings of the study overall: Ophthalmopathy cases were set apart from stable hyperthyroidism by a 13 V-J model. Researchers found most expanded thyroid clonotypes above 0.001 in blood as well.

Template material for amplifying TCR beta CDR3 regions consisted of RNA transcripts. The HTBI primer set served for first-round RT-PCR of the TCR CDR3. TCRdb reprocessed the multiplex PCR reads via MiXCR and lists one record per CDR3 protein. Of about 290,000 distinct CDR3 sequences listed, roughly 15% were seen once; the top ten hold 7.9%. On the basis of clinical symptoms, serum thyroxine and TRAb, thyroid ultrasound and orbital computed tomography, diagnoses were made. Around 10 ml fresh peripheral blood yielded the PBMCs. There are many counts of this clonotype. Antigen: not known. The TCR sequence derives from a woman between 40 and 55 years old with Graves' hyperthyroidism. The chain is built from TRBV28 and TRBJ2-3; D might be TRBD2 (6 bases). Sequenced material: blood. The CDR3 DNA follows: TGTGCCAGCAGTACCGCGGGACCGCAGTATTTT. It specifies CASSTAGPQYF.